These 23 T cell receptor beta chains share one sample of origin, sequenced in a study of blood T cell repertoires in COVID-19 (dated by TCRdb to 2019 to 2021). The library relied on the immunoSEQ multiplex PCR assay. The table was pulled from immuneACCESS by TCRdb, which kept in-frame rearrangements only. Such tables lose some clones; where checked, under half of the loss comes from unresolved V genes, and the rest has no known cause. The sample yields more than 200,000 clones; approximately 80% were counted once. The ten largest clones represent under 5% of the sample. The material sequenced was peripheral blood. The receptors here all came from a man between 60 and 75 years old with acute or convalescent COVID-19.

The chain is built from TRBV3-1 (or the pseudogene TRBV3-2) and TRBJ2-5; the D gene is possibly TRBD2 (5 bases). This CDR3 has 14 amino acids. Trimming removed 1 base from V and 4 bases from J, with 10 bases in between. Germline-derived CDR1 and CDR2 are LGHDT and YNNKEL (reference sequence). CDR3 sequence: CASSQGTHLETQYF. CDR3 nucleotide sequence: TGTGCCAGCAGCCAAGGGACTCACCTAGAGACCCAGTACTTC.

The V gene is TRBV27, the J gene TRBJ2-2, with 10 bases fitting TRBD1. There are 18 residues in the CDR3. Trimming cost V 5 bases and J 0 bases; bases outside gene matches: 9. Germline V gene sequence: CDR1 MNHEY, CDR2 SMNVEV (reference sequence). CDR3 protein: CASSTRDRGDSNTGELFF. DNA of the CDR3: TGTGCCAGCAGTACGAGGGACAGGGGTGATTCGAACACCGGGGAGCTGTTTTTT.

V gene TRBV6-5 combines with J gene TRBJ1-1, with a possible D match to TRBD1 (6 bases). The CDR3 is 13 residues long. The V end lost 6 bases, the J end lost 1 base, and 9 bases lay between the germline ends. Germline CDR1 and CDR2: MNHEY and SVGAGI. In DNA, the CDR3 is TGTGCCAGCAGGGGACAACCGAACACTGAAGCTTTCTTT. Translation: CASRGQPNTEAFF.

This rearrangement joins TRBV19 to TRBJ1-1; unclear D gene. V shed 3 bases and J shed 1 base, with 9 bases lying between them. Germline V gives CDR1 LNHDA, CDR2 SQIVND (reference sequence). This CDR3 has 14 residues. CDR3 sequence (DNA): TGTGCCAGTAGTATTTACAGTTCGAACACTGAAGCTTTCTTT. As protein: CASSIYSSNTEAFF.

This rearrangement joins TRBV28 to TRBJ2-7; 8 bases align to TRBD1. Germline V gene sequence: CDR1 MDHEN, CDR2 SYDVKM. J lost 2 bases, V lost 7 bases, and 4 bases had no gene match. The CDR3 has 13 residues. The CDR3 DNA sequence: TGTGCCAGCACCCCGGGACAGGCCTACGAGCAGTACTTC. It translates to CASTPGQAYEQYF.

This clone appeared once. The gene calls are TRBV18 and TRBJ1-2, with 10 bases that match TRBD1. Germline V lookup: CDR1 KGHSH, CDR2 LQKENI. The CDR3 spans 13 residues. The V gene end was trimmed by 4 bases and the J gene end by 6 bases; junction bases not matched to a gene: 2. In nucleotides, the CDR3 is TGTGCCAGCTCACAAGGACAGGGGGATGGCTACACCTTC. Amino acids: CASSQGQGDGYTF.

CDR3 in DNA: TGCAGTGCTAGTGGGTTCGGGCGGGAGCAGCAGTACTTC. Translating gives CSASGFGREQQYF. This chain uses TRBV20-1 with TRBJ2-7; 7 nucleotides agree with TRBD2. The CDR3 totals 13 residues. Unmatched junction bases numbered 10, after V lost 3 bases and J lost 8 bases. Germline CDR1 reads DFQATT; CDR2 reads SNEGSKA (reference sequence).

This chain uses TRBV19 with TRBJ1-2; no clear D gene. The length of the CDR3 is 18 residues. Trimming took off 6 bases at V and 8 bases at J, with 31 bases between the two ends. Germline V CDR1 and CDR2: LNHDA, SQIVND (reference sequence). The CDR3 nucleotides read TGTGCCAGTAGAAACACGGTGAATTGGGAACGGAGCGGGAGCGGCTACACCTTC. Translated, it gives CASRNTVNWERSGSGYTF.

This clone was observed a handful of times. J is TRBJ2-7 and V is TRBV5-6; 9 bases agree with TRBD2. This CDR3 comprises 14 residues. The V gene end was trimmed by 4 bases and the J gene end by 2 bases; junction bases not matched to a gene: 4. Germline V gene sequence: CDR1 SGHDT, CDR2 YYEEEE. CDR3 DNA sequence: TGTGCCAGCAGCGTTAGCGGGGGAGCCTACGAGCAGTACTTC. Amino acid sequence: CASSVSGGAYEQYF.

This chain connects TRBV6-5 to TRBJ2-3, with TRBD1 matching 11 bases. J was trimmed by 3 bases and V by 6 bases; bases with no gene match: 5. CDR3 size: 15 residues. Germline V gives CDR1 MNHEY, CDR2 SVGAGI. CDR3 residues: CASSLDRGPTDTQYF. CDR3 coding DNA: TGTGCCAGCAGCTTGGACAGGGGGCCTACAGATACGCAGTATTTT.

The V gene is TRBV4-3, the J gene TRBJ1-2; 8 bases are shared with TRBD1. V lost 0 bases, J lost 5 bases, and 5 bases stayed unmatched. The CDR3 is made up of 15 amino acids. CDR1 and CDR2 from the germline V gene are LGHNA and YSLEER. In DNA form, the CDR3 reads TGCGCCAGCAGCCAAGATAGAGGACAGGGTTATGGCTACACCTTC. Encoded protein: CASSQDRGQGYGYTF.

The sample holds a few counts of this clone. The chain links TRBV11-2 to TRBJ2-7, with D possibly TRBD1 on 5 matching bases. Per the germline V gene, CDR1 is SGHAT and CDR2 is FQNNGV. This CDR3 region has 16 residues. V lost 3 bases, J lost 0 bases, and 15 bases lay in between. The CDR3 nucleotides are TGTGCCAGCAGCTTTCAGGGTTGGGAACTCTCCTACGAGCAGTACTTC. Its translation: CASSFQGWELSYEQYF.

The V gene is TRBV5-4, the J gene TRBJ2-7, with D maybe TRBD1 (5 bases). CDR1 is SGHNT, CDR2 YYREEE, per germline (reference sequence). Trimming took off 4 bases at V and 3 bases at J, with 14 bases between the two ends. The CDR3 covers 14 residues. The CDR3: CASSRQTVNYEQYF. The CDR3 DNA is TGTGCCAGCAGCCGCCAGACAGTGAACTACGAGCAGTACTTC.

This clone showed up just a few times. This rearrangement joins TRBV5-4 to TRBJ2-7; a weak D match, TRBD2 (7 bases). Trimming shortened V by 2 bases and J by 5 bases, and 17 bases separated the two germline ends. Germline V gene lookup returns CDR1 SGHNT and CDR2 YYREEE (reference sequence). The length of the CDR3 is 15 residues. The CDR3 DNA follows: TGTGCCAGCAGCTTAGGGGGATCGGGGGGCCACGAGCAGTACTTC. It translates to CASSLGGSGGHEQYF.

The chain is built from TRBV14 and TRBJ2-4; D is ambiguous. This CDR3 has 16 amino acids. CDR1 is SGHDN and CDR2 is FVKESK in the germline V gene. V was cut by 1 base and J by 0 bases, with 10 bases left in between. The CDR3 region has the DNA TGTGCCAGCAGCCAAGCCCGTGGCAGAGCCAAAAACATTCAGTACTTC. It encodes CASSQARGRAKNIQYF.

This clone has a handful of counts. The gene calls are TRBV7-9 and TRBJ1-2, with 7 bases aligning to TRBD1. Germline CDR1 is SEHNR and CDR2 is FQNEAQ (reference sequence). The trim removed 3 bases at V and 8 bases at J, leaving 3 bases unmatched. The CDR3 is 12 amino acids. The CDR3 is CASSFDREGYTF. DNA for the CDR3: TGTGCCAGCAGCTTCGACAGGGAAGGCTACACCTTC.

This sequence joins TRBV7-9 and TRBJ1-6; 8 bases align to TRBD1. Unmatched junction bases numbered 3, after V lost 1 base and J lost 10 bases. The CDR3 has 14 residues. Germline assignment: CDR1 SEHNR and CDR2 FQNEAQ (reference sequence). CDR3 in DNA: TGTGCCAGCAGCTTAGAACAGGGGGAATCACCCCTCCACTTT. Amino acids: CASSLEQGESPLHF.

As to this clone: The same CDR3 is also encoded by other DNA sequences in this sample. The V gene is TRBV12-3 or TRBV12-4, the J gene TRBJ1-2; TRBD1 agrees at 7 bases. With V trimmed by 5 bases and J by 2 bases, 2 bases remained unmatched. The CDR3 is 13 amino acids. CDR3 sequence (DNA): TGTGCCAGCAGTCCGACAGGGAACTATGGCTACACCTTC. This codes for CASSPTGNYGYTF.

For the CDR3, the DNA is TGCGCCAGCAGCTTGGCAGAAGGGGGCTATGGCTACACCTTC. It yields the protein CASSLAEGGYGYTF. The chain employs TRBV5-1 and TRBJ1-2, with D possibly matching TRBD1 (6 bases). Germline-derived CDR1 and CDR2 are SGHRS and YFSETQ. This CDR3 region has 14 residues. V gave up 0 bases and J gave up 4 bases, with 10 bases separating them.

V and J are TRBV7-3 and TRBJ2-5; TRBD1 is a possible D gene (5 bases). CDR3 size: 16 residues. CDR1 is SGHTA, CDR2 FQGTGA, per germline. Trimming shortened V by 0 bases and J by 5 bases, and 16 bases separated the two germline ends. CDR3 sequence (DNA): TGTGCCAGCAGCTTAACAGGCAGGGCCGGCTTGGAGACCCAGTACTTC. It encodes CASSLTGRAGLETQYF.

The chain couples TRBV9 to TRBJ2-2, with TRBD2 matching 7 bases. The V segment lost 3 bases and the J segment 5 bases; nucleotides outside the gene matches: 7. Germline V gene lookup returns CDR1 SGDLS and CDR2 YYNGEE. This CDR3 has 15 residues. The CDR3 DNA sequence: TGTGCCAGCAGCGATAAGGCGGGAGCTACCGGGGAGCTGTTTTTT. Translating gives CASSDKAGATGELFF.

The chain combines TRBV18 with TRBJ2-7; D not certain. Per the germline V gene, CDR1 is KGHSH and CDR2 is LQKENI. The CDR3 extends over 12 amino acids. The V and J ends lost 4 bases and 4 bases respectively, with 8 bases between them. The CDR3 sequence: CASSRRSYEQYF. The CDR3 DNA reads as TGTGCCAGCTCACGACGGAGTTACGAGCAGTACTTC.

This clone has just one count. The V and J genes are TRBV19 and TRBJ2-3; the match to TRBD2 covers 10 bases. This CDR3 is 17 amino acids long. Germline V lookup: CDR1 LNHDA, CDR2 SQIVND (reference sequence). The J segment lost 1 base and the V segment lost 10 bases, leaving 14 bases of the junction unmatched. The CDR3 sequence is CATRGGLGTSGTDTQYF. The CDR3 bases are TGTGCCACCCGTGGAGGGCTCGGGACTAGCGGCACAGATACGCAGTATTTT.